This T cell receptor (beta chain) comes out of a study of shared clonotypes between healthy human individuals. Across the study: For every donor, three CD4 naive, three CD4 memory, two CD8 naive and one CD8 memory plates were used.

As to this clone: Antigen unknown. Additional DNA sequences in this sample encode the identical CDR3.

This table comes from immunoSEQ multiplex PCR, and its TCRdb copy is limited to in-frame clones, with some not included. The sample shows millions of clones, roughly 94% of them seen only once. Trimming cost V 5 bases and J 5 bases, with 6 bases left between them. The germline gives CDR1 MNHNY, CDR2 SVGAGI (reference sequence). The CDR3 is 12 amino acids. Overall study results and limits: Only blood underwent sampling, and tissue repertoires likely differ. Researchers found naive subsets generally carried larger estimated richness than memory subsets. How much donors shared clonotypes was expected to be affected by sequencing depth.

The chain links TRBV6-6 to TRBJ1-4; no firm D call. The sequence derives from a man aged 18 to 35 in good health. The specimen was naive CD4+ T cells sorted from blood. Subset specified: CD45RA+ positively selected. CDR3 sequence: CASSDPNEKLFF. The DNA for the CDR3 is TGTGCCAGCAGTGATCCAAATGAAAAACTGTTTTTT.